The 28 T cell receptor beta chains reported below all come from one sample, sequenced in a study of Graves' ophthalmopathy and Graves' hyperthyroidism. The TCR beta CDR3 regions underwent amplification from RNA transcripts. First-round RT-PCR employed HTBI primers, with a second-round multiplex PCR after it. MiXCR was run by TCRdb on the multiplex PCR reads, yielding one entry per CDR3 protein. The table lists roughly 160,000 distinct CDR3 sequences, just under 40% of them singletons, with around 9.3% in the top ten. The specimen was peripheral blood. The receptors originated from a man aged 25 to 45 with Graves' ophthalmopathy.

The chain uses TRBV20-1 and TRBJ2-5; D gene unclear. The CDR3 is 12 amino acids. Trimming cost V 1 base and J 1 base, with 4 bases left between them. Looked up from germline, CDR1 is DFQATT and CDR2 is SNEGSKA (reference sequence). The CDR3 sequence is CSARAGQETQYF. In nucleotides, the CDR3 is TGCAGTGCTAGAGCTGGCCAAGAGACCCAGTACTTC.

V gene TRBV30 combines with J gene TRBJ1-1; TRBD1 aligns across 11 bases. CDR3 length equals 15 residues. Germline-derived CDR1 and CDR2 are GTSNPN and SVGIG (reference sequence). The ends lost 3 bases at V and 7 bases at J; junction bases unmatched: 10. In DNA, the CDR3 is TGTGCCTGGAGAGGCGGGACAGGGGGATTTGGTGAAGCTTTCTTT. Amino acids: CAWRGGTGGFGEAFF.

The CDR3 loop is CATGAGQLEQYF. CDR3 DNA: TGTGCCACTGGGGCAGGACAGCTCGAGCAGTACTTC. The rearrangement joins TRBV7-3 to TRBJ2-7, with a tentative D call TRBD1 (6 bases). V gave up 10 bases and J gave up 6 bases, with 16 bases separating them. The CDR3 length is 12 residues. The germline V gene encodes CDR1 SGHTA and CDR2 FQGTGA. The full variable domain, in which reference TRBV7-3 and TRBJ2-7 provide the parts outside the CDR3, is GAGVSQTPSNKVTEKGKYVELRCDPISGHTALYWYRQSLGQGPEFLIYFQGTGAADDSGLPNDRFFAVRPEGSVSTLKIQRTERGDSAVYLCATGAGQLEQYFGPGTRLTVT.

V gene TRBV28 combines with J gene TRBJ2-7, with 10 bases lining up with TRBD2. Germline loops: CDR1 MDHEN, CDR2 SYDVKM. This CDR3 has 15 amino acids. The trim removed 2 bases at V and 2 bases at J, leaving 3 bases unmatched. Here the CDR3 reads CASSLLAGDPYEQYF. In nucleotides, the CDR3 is TGTGCCAGCAGTTTACTAGCGGGAGATCCCTACGAGCAGTACTTC.

As DNA, the CDR3 is TGTGCTAGTGGTTTGGGAGCGGGAGGGCCTGCGGAGACCCAGTACTTC. Translated, it gives CASGLGAGGPAETQYF. The gene calls are TRBV12-5 and TRBJ2-5; 10 nucleotides match TRBD2. This CDR3 spans 16 amino acids. The V and J ends lost 1 base and 5 bases, in that order; junction bases with no gene match: 7. Germline-derived CDR1 and CDR2 are LGHNT and FRNRAP.

The chain is built from TRBV27 and TRBJ1-2; 8 positions match TRBD1. J was trimmed by 4 bases and V by 2 bases; bases with no gene match: 6. CDR1 and CDR2 from the germline V gene are MNHEY and SMNVEV (reference sequence). CDR3 length equals 15 residues. The CDR3 sequence: CASSLRTGFGYGYTF. The CDR3, as DNA: TGTGCCAGCAGTTTAAGGACAGGGTTTGGCTATGGCTACACCTTC.

V is TRBV7-2 and J is TRBJ1-5, with 9 positions matching TRBD1. Germline loops: CDR1 SGHTA, CDR2 FQGNSA. CDR3 length: 15 residues. J gave up 4 bases and V 5 bases, and 6 bases lay outside the gene matches. CDR3 loop: CASSGGTGINQPQHF. The CDR3 coding sequence is TGTGCCAGCAGCGGGGGGACAGGGATAAATCAGCCCCAGCATTTT. Using reference TRBV7-2 and TRBJ1-5 for the parts outside the CDR3, the full variable domain is GAGVSQSPSNKVTEKGKDVELRCDPISGHTALYWYRQSLGQGLEFLIYFQGNSAPDKSGLPSDRFSAERTGGSVSTLTIQRTQQEDSAVYLCASSGGTGINQPQHFGDGTRLSIL.

This clonotype was counted ten times or more. The V and J genes are TRBV5-1 and TRBJ2-7; 10 positions match TRBD2. The CDR3 has 16 residues. Trimming at V came to 4 bases and at J to 5 bases, leaving 12 bases not matched to a gene. Germline loops: CDR1 SGHRS, CDR2 YFSETQ. CDR3 residues: CASSPLDSGRFHEQYF. The CDR3 DNA is TGCGCCAGCAGCCCCCTTGATAGCGGGAGGTTCCACGAGCAGTACTTC. Based on the CDR3 plus reference TRBV5-1 and TRBJ2-7, the full variable domain is KAGVTQTPRYLIKTRGQQVTLSCSPISGHRSVSWYQQTPGQGLQFLFEYFSETQRNKGNFPGRFSGRQFSNSRSEMNVSTLELGDSALYLCASSPLDSGRFHEQYFGPGTRLTVT.

At least ten counts were recorded for this clonotype. The chain has TRBV24-1 and TRBJ2-3; TRBD2 matches 9 bases. CDR3 length: 15 amino acids. Germline-derived CDR1 and CDR2 are KGHDR and SFDVKD. V was clipped by 5 bases and J by 3 bases; unmatched bases: 5. The CDR3 region is CATSAQSGRTDTQYF. Here the CDR3 DNA reads TGTGCCACCAGTGCTCAAAGCGGGAGGACAGATACGCAGTATTTT.

This clonotype was observed many times. The V call is TRBV25-1, the J call TRBJ1-6, with a tentative D call TRBD1 (5 bases). Trimming removed 2 bases from V and 9 bases from J, with 8 bases in between. Germline CDR1 is MGHDK and CDR2 is SYGVNS. This CDR3 has 13 residues. CDR3 sequence (DNA): TGTGCCAGCAGTGAACGGGGGACTTCACCCCTCCACTTT. It specifies CASSERGTSPLHF.

Many counts were recorded for this clonotype. The chain joins TRBV10-3 to TRBJ1-1, with D unresolved. Trimming cost V 11 bases and J 1 base, with 8 bases left between them. The germline V gene encodes CDR1 ENHRY and CDR2 SYGVKD. There are 11 residues in the CDR3. The CDR3 DNA sequence: TGTGCCTCCGGAGGGAACACTGAAGCTTTCTTT. Its translation: CASGGNTEAFF.

The sample holds many counts of this clonotype. The chain uses TRBV30 and TRBJ1-2; 7 nucleotides align to TRBD1. With 2 bases clipped from V and 2 bases from J, the junction kept 5 bases outside the gene matches. The V gene's germline CDR1 is GTSNPN and CDR2 SVGIG (reference sequence). This CDR3 spans 14 amino acids. The CDR3 protein is CAWSRQGGNYGYTF. In DNA, the CDR3 is TGTGCCTGGAGTCGACAGGGCGGGAACTATGGCTACACCTTC.

This chain uses TRBV7-8 with TRBJ1-6, with 9 bases identical to TRBD1. The CDR3 spans 12 residues. J lost 14 bases, V lost 5 bases, and 4 bases had no gene match. In germline, CDR1 is SGHVS, CDR2 FQNEAQ. This CDR3 is CASSTDRGSLHF. The CDR3 DNA is TGTGCCAGCAGCACCGACAGGGGGTCCCTCCACTTT.

J is TRBJ1-2 and V is TRBV19; D may be TRBD1 (6 bases). Trimming pared 4 bases from V and 3 bases from J, leaving 18 bases between. Germline V gene lookup returns CDR1 LNHDA and CDR2 SQIVND (reference sequence). This CDR3 has 16 amino acids. CDR3 nucleotide sequence: TGTGCCAGTAGTACCGGTGGCAGGGGCTCGGACTATGGCTACACCTTC. Translation: CASSTGGRGSDYGYTF. The full variable domain, rest sourced from reference TRBV19 and TRBJ1-2, is DGGITQSPKYLFRKEGQNVTLSCEQNLNHDAMYWYRQDPGQGLRLIYYSQIVNDFQKGDIAEGYSVSREKKESFPLTVTSAQKNPTAFYLCASSTGGRGSDYGYTFGSGTRLTVV.

This clonotype was seen repeatedly, ten times or more. The V call is TRBV4-3, the J call TRBJ2-5, with 7 bases fitting TRBD2. Germline V gene lookup returns CDR1 LGHNA and CDR2 YSLEER. The V and J ends lost 1 base and 3 bases, in that order; junction bases with no gene match: 8. The CDR3 sequence is 16 residues long. The CDR3 nucleotides read TGCGCCAGCAGCCAAGGGGGGGGACCCCAAAAAGAGACCCAGTACTTC. Its protein is CASSQGGGPQKETQYF.

The V and J genes are TRBV28 and TRBJ2-7; TRBD1 matches 7 bases. V gave up 6 bases and J gave up 4 bases; unmatched junction bases: 6. Germline values: CDR1 MDHEN, CDR2 SYDVKM. The CDR3 runs 13 residues. DNA of the CDR3: TGTGCCAGCAGGCGGCAGGGGGAATACGAGCAGTACTTC. Translating gives CASRRQGEYEQYF.

This clonotype was seen only once. The chain uses TRBV6-5 and TRBJ1-1, with D tentatively TRBD1 (6 bases). The CDR3 contains 13 residues. V gave up 8 bases and J gave up 3 bases, with 13 bases separating them. CDR1 MNHEY and CDR2 SVGAGI come from the germline V gene. This CDR3 is CASGSPGDTEAFF. The CDR3 DNA is TGTGCCAGCGGTTCCCCAGGGGACACTGAAGCTTTCTTT.

In this sample, this clonotype turned up many times. The chain joins TRBV2 to TRBJ1-5, with D uncertain. This CDR3 region has 12 residues. With 6 bases removed from V and 2 bases from J, the gap between germline ends came to 5 bases. The germline CDR1 and CDR2 sequences are SNHLY and FYNNEI. The CDR3 DNA follows: TGTGCCAGCAGAGGAGGCAATCAGCCCCAGCATTTT. Translating gives CASRGGNQPQHF.

The chain joins TRBV6-1 to TRBJ1-5, with D unclear. Trimming removed 5 bases from V and 0 bases from J, with 11 bases in between. Germline V CDR1 and CDR2: MNHNS, SASEGT. CDR3 length: 15 residues. CDR3: CASSPGRISNQPQHF. DNA for the CDR3: TGTGCCAGCAGTCCCGGACGGATTAGCAATCAGCCCCAGCATTTT.

This clonotype has ten or more counts. The chain carries TRBV4-3 and TRBJ2-7, with 13 bases aligning to TRBD2. CDR3 length: 15 amino acids. J gave up 3 bases and V 4 bases, and 3 bases lay outside the gene matches. The V gene's germline CDR1 is LGHNA and CDR2 YSLEER. CDR3 nucleotide sequence: TGCGCCAGCAGCCCCGGGACTAGCGGGAACTACGAGCAGTACTTC. This sequence encodes CASSPGTSGNYEQYF.

This clonotype was counted at least ten times. The chain employs TRBV19 and TRBJ1-5; D uncertain. Germline V CDR1 and CDR2: LNHDA, SQIVND (reference sequence). This CDR3 contains 16 residues. The V gene lost 0 bases and the J gene lost 5 bases, with 14 bases spanning the gap. CDR3 in DNA: TGTGCCAGTAGTATAGATGGGGAAAGGAGTCATCAGCCCCAGCATTTT. This translates into CASSIDGERSHQPQHF.

The rearrangement links TRBV6-2 or TRBV6-3 to TRBJ2-7; weak D call: TRBD1 (5 bases). Trimming took off 8 bases at V and 1 base at J, with 9 bases between the two ends. The germline gives CDR1 MNHEY, CDR2 SVGEGT. This CDR3 spans 12 amino acids. In DNA form, the CDR3 reads TGTGCCAGCCTAGACAGTTCCTACGAGCAGTACTTC. As protein: CASLDSSYEQYF.

This clonotype was seen many times. One end of the junction is discordant with germline, which a read error may explain. The V call is TRBV19, the J call TRBJ1-1, with D uncertain. The CDR3 contains 13 residues. Germline assignment: CDR1 LNHDA and CDR2 SQIVND (reference sequence). The CDR3 DNA follows: TGTGCCAGTAGTACAGAAGGAAGGACTGAAGCCTTCTTT. Translated: CASSTEGRTEAFF.

The chain couples TRBV28 to TRBJ1-1; the D is unclear. V was trimmed by 9 bases and J by 1 base, leaving 6 bases between them. CDR1 is MDHEN and CDR2 is SYDVKM in the germline V gene. This CDR3 is 11 amino acids long. As DNA, the CDR3 is TGTGCCAGTTCAGAGAACACTGAAGCTTTCTTT. It codes for CASSENTEAFF.

This clonotype appeared a few times. The rearrangement joins TRBV6-1 to TRBJ1-2, with D maybe TRBD1 (5 bases). Germline CDR1 and CDR2: MNHNS and SASEGT. This CDR3 spans 15 amino acids. V lost 2 bases to trimming and J lost 4 bases, with 14 bases between them. The CDR3 loop is CASSESLGRGYGYTF. CDR3 nucleotide sequence: TGTGCCAGCAGTGAATCGTTGGGGCGAGGCTATGGCTACACCTTC.

This clonotype was seen just once. The CDR3 DNA reads TGTGCCAGCAGTTTAACAGAAATGAACACTGAAGCTTTCTTT. This codes for CASSLTEMNTEAFF. The rearrangement links TRBV28 to TRBJ1-1; no definite D call. Trimming took off 2 bases at V and 0 bases at J, with 7 bases between the two ends. Germline CDR1 is MDHEN and CDR2 is SYDVKM. This CDR3 is 14 amino acids long.

This rearrangement joins TRBV6-1 to TRBJ1-1; D ambiguous. The germline V gene encodes CDR1 MNHNS and CDR2 SASEGT. The CDR3 length is 14 residues. With 5 bases removed from V and 1 base from J, the gap between germline ends came to 11 bases. The CDR3 nucleotides are TGTGCCAGCAGTAAAGATCCAGGGAACACTGAAGCTTTCTTT. This encodes CASSKDPGNTEAFF.

The table lists this clonotype with many counts. V and J are TRBV24-1 and TRBJ1-1; D perhaps matches TRBD1 (6 bases). This CDR3 contains 14 residues. Germline V gene sequence: CDR1 KGHDR, CDR2 SFDVKD. V was pared by 4 bases and J by 2 bases, with 10 bases between. CDR3 bases: TGTGCCACCAGTGACTCGGACAGAAACACTGAAGCTTTCTTT. Translating it yields CATSDSDRNTEAFF.